The T cell receptor (beta chain) described here comes from a study of blood T cell repertoires in COVID-19 (dated by TCRdb to 2019 to 2021). Describing the broader study: Samples from collaborators originated in the United States, Italy and Spain and spanned both the acute and convalescent phases of COVID-19. The prospective study material was composed of cDNA or gDNA derived from T cells, B-cell-depleted T cells, or PBMCs. The dataset comprised deeply sampled blood TCRbeta repertoires from subjects exposed to, actively infected with, or recovered from COVID-19. The repertoires were released in a freely available public database meant as a resource for research on the immune response to SARS-CoV-2. Samples were obtained from the ongoing ImmuneRACE study (first 160 participants) and from over 1,000 subjects provided by 6 global collaborators. Sample metadata almost always included a de-identified subject ID, COVID-19 status, age in years and sex. Where available, HLA class I and class II types were obtained from metadata supplied by the sample provider rather than from assay-based typing. Here is what the overall study found, with its caveats: Clinical and demographic metadata were provided uncurated, with the amount varying by source and participant.

The immunoSEQ Assay, a bias-controlled multiplex PCR, was used to amplify TCRbeta CDR3 regions from genomic DNA. Regarding the original processing steps: Within the assay, amplification of reference gene primers was used to estimate how many nucleated cells each sample contained. Sequence reads were collapsed and filtered to measure the absolute abundance of every unique TCRbeta CDR3 rearrangement. For each sample, productive Simpson clonality was calculated as the square root of Simpson's diversity index over productive rearrangements. As stored in TCRdb, this immuneACCESS dataset retains in-frame rearrangements with V and J assigned. A fraction of the clones does not appear; measured against another copy, unresolved V genes explain less than half of the discrepancy, and the remainder lacks a known reason. V, J and clone size reflect that table, while D and trimming were determined from the DNA. The sample has 100,000 to 150,000 clones on record, around 80% of them singletons. The ten largest clones represent roughly 4% of the sample.

Collaborating institutions collected whole blood in K2EDTA tubes following their own protocols. Collaborator samples were shipped for TCRbeta analysis as frozen whole blood, isolated PBMCs, or DNA extracted from either sample type. CDR1 SNHLY and CDR2 FYNNEI are derived from the germline V gene. Unmatched junction bases come to 6, with V trimmed by 6 bases and J by 2 bases. From cysteine to phenylalanine, the CDR3 is 15 amino acids long. CDR3 DNA only is kept here, 45 bases in frame from base 1. On this clone: Its recognized antigen is unknown. The sample holds no much larger clone one base away, and base qualities are not on file.

The sequence was obtained from a woman between 50 and 59 years old with acute or convalescent COVID-19. Sequences were obtained from peripheral blood. The rearranged segments are TRBV2 and TRBJ2-7; TRBD2 aligns with 11 central bases. The DNA is as follows: TGTGCCAGCAGAGGGGGGACTAGCGGTCCCTACGAGCAGTACTTC. It encodes CASRGGTSGPYEQYF.